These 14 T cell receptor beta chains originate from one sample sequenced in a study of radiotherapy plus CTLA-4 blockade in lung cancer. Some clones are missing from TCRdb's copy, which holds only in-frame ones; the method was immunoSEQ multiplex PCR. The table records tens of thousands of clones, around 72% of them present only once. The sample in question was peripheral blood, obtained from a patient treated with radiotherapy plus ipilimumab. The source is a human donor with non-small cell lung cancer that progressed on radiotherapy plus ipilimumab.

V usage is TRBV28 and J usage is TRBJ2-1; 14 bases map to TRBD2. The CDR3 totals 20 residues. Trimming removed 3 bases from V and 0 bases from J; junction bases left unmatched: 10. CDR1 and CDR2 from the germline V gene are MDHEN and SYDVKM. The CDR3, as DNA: TGTGCCAGCAGTTTCTACGGGACTAGCGGGGGCGGGAGCTCCTACAATGAGCAGTTCTTC. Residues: CASSFYGTSGGGSSYNEQFF.

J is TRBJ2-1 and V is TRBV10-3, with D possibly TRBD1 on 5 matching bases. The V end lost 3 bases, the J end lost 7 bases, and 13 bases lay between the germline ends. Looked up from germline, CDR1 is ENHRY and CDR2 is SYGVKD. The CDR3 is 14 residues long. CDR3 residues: CAISEGQGRNEQFF. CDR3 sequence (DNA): TGTGCCATCAGTGAAGGCCAGGGTCGGAATGAGCAGTTCTTC.

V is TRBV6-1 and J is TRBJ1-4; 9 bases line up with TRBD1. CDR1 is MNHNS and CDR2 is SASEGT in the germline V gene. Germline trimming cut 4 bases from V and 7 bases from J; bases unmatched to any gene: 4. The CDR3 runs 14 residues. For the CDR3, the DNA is TGTGCCAGCAGTGGGGACAGGGAGGGTGAAAAACTGTTTTTT. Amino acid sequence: CASSGDREGEKLFF.

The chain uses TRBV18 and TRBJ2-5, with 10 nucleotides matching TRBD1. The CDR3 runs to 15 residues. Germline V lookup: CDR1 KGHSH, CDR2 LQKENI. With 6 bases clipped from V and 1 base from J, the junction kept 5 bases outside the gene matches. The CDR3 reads CASSRGQGFQETQYF. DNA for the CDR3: TGTGCCAGCTCCCGGGGACAGGGGTTCCAAGAGACCCAGTACTTC. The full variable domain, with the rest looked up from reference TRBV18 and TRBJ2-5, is NAGVMQNPRHLVRRRGQEARLRCSPMKGHSHVYWYRQLPEEGLKFMVYLQKENIIDESGMPKERFSAEFPKEGPSILRIQQVVRGDSAAYFCASSRGQGFQETQYFGPGTRLLVL.

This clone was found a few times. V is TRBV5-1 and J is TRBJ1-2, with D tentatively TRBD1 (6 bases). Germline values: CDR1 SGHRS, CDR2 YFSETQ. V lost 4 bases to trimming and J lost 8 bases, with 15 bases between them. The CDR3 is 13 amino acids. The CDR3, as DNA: TGCGCCAGCAGCCCCCTACGAGGGACAGGCTACACCTTC. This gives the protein CASSPLRGTGYTF.

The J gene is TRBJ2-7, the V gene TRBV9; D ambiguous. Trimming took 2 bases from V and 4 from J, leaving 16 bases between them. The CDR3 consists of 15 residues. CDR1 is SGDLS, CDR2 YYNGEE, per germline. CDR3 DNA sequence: TGTGCCAGCAGCGTCTCGGTTGGGGTTTATTACGAGCAGTACTTC. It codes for CASSVSVGVYYEQYF. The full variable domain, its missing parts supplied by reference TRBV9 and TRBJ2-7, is DSGVTQTPKHLITATGQRVTLRCSPRSGDLSVYWYQQSLDQGLQFLIQYYNGEERAKGNILERFSAQQFPDLHSELNLSSLELGDSALYFCASSVSVGVYYEQYFGPGTRLTVT.

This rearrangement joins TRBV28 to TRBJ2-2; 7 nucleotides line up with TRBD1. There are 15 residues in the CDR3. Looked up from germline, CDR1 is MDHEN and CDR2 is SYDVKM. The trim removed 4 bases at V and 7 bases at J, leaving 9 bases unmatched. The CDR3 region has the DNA TGTGCCAGCAGTTCCAACGACAGGGCGGTCGGGGAGCTGTTTTTT. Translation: CASSSNDRAVGELFF.

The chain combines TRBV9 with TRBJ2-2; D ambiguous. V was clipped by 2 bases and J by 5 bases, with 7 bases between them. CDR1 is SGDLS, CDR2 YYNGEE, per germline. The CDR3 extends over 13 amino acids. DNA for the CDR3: TGTGCCAGCAGCGTGGCGGATACCGGGGAGCTGTTTTTT. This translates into CASSVADTGELFF.

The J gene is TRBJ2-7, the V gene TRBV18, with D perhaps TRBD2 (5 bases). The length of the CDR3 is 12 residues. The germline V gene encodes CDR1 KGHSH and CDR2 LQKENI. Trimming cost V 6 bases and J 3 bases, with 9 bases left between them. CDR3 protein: CASSPRGYEQYF. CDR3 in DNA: TGTGCCAGCTCCCCCCGGGGCTACGAGCAGTACTTC.

For the CDR3, the DNA is TGCGCCAGCAGCCTCGGGACCCTGGAGAATTCACCCCTCCACTTT. This encodes CASSLGTLENSPLHF. This chain joins TRBV5-1 and TRBJ1-6; TRBD1 is a possible D gene (5 bases). This CDR3 comprises 15 residues. CDR1 and CDR2 (germline): SGHRS, YFSETQ. V was pared by 4 bases and J by 7 bases, with 15 bases between. Filled out from reference TRBV5-1 and TRBJ1-6, the complete variable domain reads KAGVTQTPRYLIKTRGQQVTLSCSPISGHRSVSWYQQTPGQGLQFLFEYFSETQRNKGNFPGRFSGRQFSNSRSEMNVSTLELGDSALYLCASSLGTLENSPLHFGNGTRLTVT.

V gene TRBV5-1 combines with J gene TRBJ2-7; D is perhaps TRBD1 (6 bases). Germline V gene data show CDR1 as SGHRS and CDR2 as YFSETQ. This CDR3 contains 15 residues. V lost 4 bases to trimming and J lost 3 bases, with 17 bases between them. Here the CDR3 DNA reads TGCGCCAGCAGCCTGGAAACAGGGAATTACTACGAGCAGTACTTC. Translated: CASSLETGNYYEQYF.

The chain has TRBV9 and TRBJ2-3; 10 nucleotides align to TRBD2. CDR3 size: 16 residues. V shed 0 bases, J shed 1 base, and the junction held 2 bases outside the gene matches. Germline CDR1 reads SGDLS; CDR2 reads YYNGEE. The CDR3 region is CASSVGTSGGTDTQYF. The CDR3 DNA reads TGTGCCAGCAGCGTAGGAACTAGCGGGGGCACAGATACGCAGTATTTT.

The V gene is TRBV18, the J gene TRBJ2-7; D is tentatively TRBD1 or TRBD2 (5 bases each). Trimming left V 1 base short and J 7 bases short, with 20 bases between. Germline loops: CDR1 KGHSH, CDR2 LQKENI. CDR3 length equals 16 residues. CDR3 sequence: CASSPLLQGRIGEQYF. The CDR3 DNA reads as TGTGCCAGCTCACCACTACTGCAGGGACGGATCGGGGAGCAGTACTTC.

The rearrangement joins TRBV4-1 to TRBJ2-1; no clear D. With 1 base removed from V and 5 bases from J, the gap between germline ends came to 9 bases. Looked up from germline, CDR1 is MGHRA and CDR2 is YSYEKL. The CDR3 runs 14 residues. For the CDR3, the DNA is TGCGCCAGCAGCCAAGGGCTGACAAACAATGAGCAGTTCTTC. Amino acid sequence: CASSQGLTNNEQFF.